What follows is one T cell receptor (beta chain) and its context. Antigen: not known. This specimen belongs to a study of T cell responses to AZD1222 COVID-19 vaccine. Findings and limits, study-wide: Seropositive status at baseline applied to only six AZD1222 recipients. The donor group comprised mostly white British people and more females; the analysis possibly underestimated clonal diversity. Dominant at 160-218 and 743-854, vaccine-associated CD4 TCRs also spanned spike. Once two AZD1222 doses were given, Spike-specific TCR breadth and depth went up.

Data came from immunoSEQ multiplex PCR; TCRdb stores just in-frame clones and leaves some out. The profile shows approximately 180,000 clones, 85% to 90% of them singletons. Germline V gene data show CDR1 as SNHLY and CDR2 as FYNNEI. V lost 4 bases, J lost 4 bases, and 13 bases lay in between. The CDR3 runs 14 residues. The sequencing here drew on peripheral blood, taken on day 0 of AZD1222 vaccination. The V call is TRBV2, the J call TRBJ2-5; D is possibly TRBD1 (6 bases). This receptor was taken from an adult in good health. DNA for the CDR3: TGTGCCAGCAGTGCACAGGGTTCCGCAGAGACCCAGTACTTC. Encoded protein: CASSAQGSAETQYF.